Included here is one T cell receptor (beta chain) sequence, with context. This entry belongs to a study of PD-L1 blockade in urothelial cancer. Whole-study context: The patients first took atezolizumab around 2014, receiving 1,200 mg intravenously every 3 weeks. About 90% of the roughly 30 patients were men whose urothelial cancer was bladder-origin. Between 0 and 3 chemotherapy regimens preceded treatment for each patient. Researchers found blood samples held a median of roughly 140,000 T cells.

Sequencing was performed with immunoSEQ multiplex PCR; in TCRdb, only in-frame clones are kept and a portion is missing. Of roughly 74,000 clones listed, roughly nine tenths are singletons. Germline loops: CDR1 MNHNS, CDR2 SASEGT. This CDR3 spans 14 amino acids. J gave up 0 bases and V 10 bases, and 6 bases lay outside the gene matches. The receptor was isolated from a woman in her 70s with urothelial cancer. The chain combines TRBV6-1 with TRBJ1-2; TRBD1 agrees at 9 bases. Sequencing used PBMCs, obtained around atezolizumab (anti-PD-L1) treatment. In nucleotides, the CDR3 is TGTGCCACGGGACAGGGTAGAACTAACTATGGCTACACCTTC. Its protein product is CATGQGRTNYGYTF.